The source of this T cell receptor (beta chain) is a study of cytomegalovirus exposure and HLA in healthy donors. Study outcomes and limitations: It has been reported that TCR beta sequences accurately predicted the HLA-A and HLA-B alleles of most subjects. A link between a missense DCLRE1C variant and TCR beta V- and J-gene trimming emerged from a later analysis. An analysis done earlier found most TCR beta V segments productive about 90% or about 30% of the time.

On this clone: The antigen remains undetermined.

Trimming removed 4 bases from V and 0 bases from J, with 6 bases in between. There are 13 residues in the CDR3. Germline loops: CDR1 WSHSY, CDR2 SAAADI. PCR used 60 Vbeta primers and 13 Jbeta primers. The method was immunoSEQ multiplex PCR; TCRdb's version includes in-frame clones alone and lacks a portion of them. Its listing shows some 120,000 clones. The sequence came from a woman aged 55-70 years in good health and CMV-seronegative. Sequenced: PBMCs. The V gene is TRBV10-2, the J gene TRBJ2-5; D remains ambiguous. CDR3 DNA: TGCGCCAGCAGTGCCACTCACCAAGAGACCCAGTACTTC. Encoded protein: CASSATHQETQYF.